This T cell receptor (beta chain) comes out of a study of cytomegalovirus exposure and HLA in healthy donors. The CDR3 spans 14 residues. Germline V CDR1 and CDR2: ENHRY, SYGVKD. J gave up 6 bases and V 8 bases, and 7 bases lay outside the gene matches. A word on this clone: Its target is not known.

PCR amplification relied on 60 Vbeta primers (plus 13 Jbeta primers). Authors' analysis steps: Around 11 million shared chains were among some 80 million unique TCR beta chains counted in a later analysis. Sequencing used immunoSEQ multiplex PCR; TCRdb keeps in-frame clones, though not all of them. That table furnishes V, J and clone size, whereas the DNA furnished D and trimming. The data show over 150,000 clones, 80% seen once. General study results and limits: Most TCR sequences proved rare, with some public TCRs found in many donors.

The chain combines TRBV10-3 with TRBJ2-7, with 13 nucleotides matching TRBD2. The sequenced sample consisted of PBMCs. The TCR sequence derives from a man aged 25-40 years in good health and CMV-seropositive. The CDR3 DNA follows: TGTGCCATCGGGACTAGCGGGGCCCGCTTCGAGCAGTACTTC. Translated, it gives CAIGTSGARFEQYF.